This T cell receptor (beta chain) was recorded in a study of T-cell reconstitution after alpha-beta-depleted transplantation in children. The CDR3 has 13 amino acids. CDR1 and CDR2 from the germline V gene are MGHDK and SYGVNS. The ends were cut back, 2 bases at V and 4 bases at J, with 6 bases in the middle. The table lists this clonotype with a few counts. Using unique molecular identifiers, the investigators prepared the TCRbeta library. TCRdb redid the calling of the PCR reads with MiXCR, one entry per CDR3 protein. The sample consists of about 640,000 distinct CDR3 sequences, over 15% of them appearing once.

The sequencing used PBMCs from the stem cell graft donor, collected from the stem cell graft. The genes are TRBV25-1 and TRBJ1-3; D gene unclear. This sequence originates from a human donor who donated a stem cell graft to a child with acute myeloid leukemia. The CDR3 DNA follows: TGTGCCAGCAGTGAAAATCTGGGAAACACCATATATTTT. This gives the protein CASSENLGNTIYF.